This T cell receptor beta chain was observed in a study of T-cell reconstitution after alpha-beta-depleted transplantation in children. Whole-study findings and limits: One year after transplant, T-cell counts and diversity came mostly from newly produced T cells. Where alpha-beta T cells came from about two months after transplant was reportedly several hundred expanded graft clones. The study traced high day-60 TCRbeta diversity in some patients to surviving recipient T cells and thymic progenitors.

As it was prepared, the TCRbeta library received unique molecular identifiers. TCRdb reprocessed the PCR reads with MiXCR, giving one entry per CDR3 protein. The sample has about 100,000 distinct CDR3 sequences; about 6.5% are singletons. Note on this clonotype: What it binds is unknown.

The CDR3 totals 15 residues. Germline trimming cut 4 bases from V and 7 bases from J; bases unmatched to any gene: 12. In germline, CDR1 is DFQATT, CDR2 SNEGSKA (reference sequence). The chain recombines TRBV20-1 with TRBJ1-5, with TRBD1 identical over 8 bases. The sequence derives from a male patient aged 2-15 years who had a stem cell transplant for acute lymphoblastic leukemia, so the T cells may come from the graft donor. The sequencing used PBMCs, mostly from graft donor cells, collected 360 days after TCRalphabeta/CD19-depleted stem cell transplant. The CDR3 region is CSATTPDRGIQPQHF. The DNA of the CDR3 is TGCAGTGCTACGACACCCGACAGGGGAATACAGCCCCAGCATTTT.